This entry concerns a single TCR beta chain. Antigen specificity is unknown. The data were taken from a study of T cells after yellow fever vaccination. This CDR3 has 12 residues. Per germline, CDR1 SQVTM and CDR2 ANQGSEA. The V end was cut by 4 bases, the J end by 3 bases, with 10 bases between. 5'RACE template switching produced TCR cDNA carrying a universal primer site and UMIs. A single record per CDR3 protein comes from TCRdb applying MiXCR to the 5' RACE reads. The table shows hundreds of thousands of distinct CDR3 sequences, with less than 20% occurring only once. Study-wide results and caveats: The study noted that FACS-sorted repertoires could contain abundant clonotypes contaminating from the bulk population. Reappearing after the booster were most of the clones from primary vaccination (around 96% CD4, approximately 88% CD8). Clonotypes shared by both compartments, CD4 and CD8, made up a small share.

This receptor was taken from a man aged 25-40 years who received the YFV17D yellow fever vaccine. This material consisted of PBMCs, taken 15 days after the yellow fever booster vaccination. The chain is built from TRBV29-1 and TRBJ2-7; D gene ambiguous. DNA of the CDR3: TGCAGCGTTGTGCCCTCCGGCTACGAGCAGTACTTC. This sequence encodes CSVVPSGYEQYF.